This TCR beta chain was recorded in a study of cytomegalovirus exposure and HLA in healthy donors. Looking at the study overall: An early data release held around 80 million unique TCRs from HLA-typed donors.

About this clone itself: Its target is not known.

Findings and caveats of the study: One variant, a missense change in DCLRE1C, was linked in a later analysis to TCR beta V- and J-gene trimming.

The PCR was carried out with 60 Vbeta primers and 13 Jbeta primers. The method was immunoSEQ multiplex PCR; TCRdb's version includes in-frame clones alone and lacks a portion of them. The sample records roughly 110,000 clones, more than 70% being singletons. CDR3 length: 12 residues. Germline V CDR1 and CDR2: SGDLS, YYNGEE. Trimming cost V 3 bases and J 7 bases, with 9 bases left between them. The V gene is TRBV9, the J gene TRBJ2-3; a possible D gene is TRBD2 (6 bases). The TCR originated in a man between 18 and 35 years old in good health and CMV-seronegative. Source material: PBMCs. The DNA for the CDR3 is TGTGCCAGCAGCGACCGGGGGTATACGCAGTATTTT. Its protein is CASSDRGYTQYF.